These T cell receptor beta chains were read from a single sample in a study of cytomegalovirus exposure and HLA in healthy donors. Generated by immunoSEQ multiplex PCR, the TCRdb table keeps only in-frame clones and is missing some. The data contain about 200,000 clones, about 81% of them singletons. Source material: PBMCs. These receptors were taken from a woman in her thirties in good health and CMV-seronegative. Each CDR3 is given with its conserved first and last residue. The D gene is left open where the match is weak. The size field is filled for only some rows; it gives once, few, many or a size class.

v_gene: TRBV11-2
j_gene: TRBJ2-5
d_gene: TRBD2
abundance: .
CDR3nt: TGTGCCAGCAGCTTAGGGGGGACTAGCAGCCAAGAGACCCAGTACTTC
CDR3aa: CASSLGGTSSQETQYF

v_gene: TRBV2
j_gene: TRBJ1-6
d_gene: TRBD1
abundance: .
CDR3nt: TGTGCCAACCCGCGGGTGCCGGGACAGAATAATTCACCCCTCCACTTT
CDR3aa: CANPRVPGQNNSPLHF

v_gene: TRBV4-1
j_gene: TRBJ1-5
d_gene: .
abundance: .
CDR3nt: TGCGCCAGCAGCCAAGGCAGGGGCGGTCAGCCCCAGCATTTT
CDR3aa: CASSQGRGGQPQHF

v_gene: TRBV30
j_gene: TRBJ1-1
d_gene: .
abundance: once
CDR3nt: TGTGCCTGGAGTACCGGGATGAACACTGAAGCTTTCTTT
CDR3aa: CAWSTGMNTEAFF

v_gene: TRBV6-5
j_gene: TRBJ1-1
d_gene: TRBD1
abundance: .
CDR3nt: TGTGCCAGCAGACGGGACAGTATATCCGAAGCTTTCTTT
CDR3aa: CASRRDSISEAFF

v_gene: TRBV28
j_gene: TRBJ1-5
d_gene: .
abundance: .
CDR3nt: TGTGCAGTATCGGGGGAGTATAGCAATCAGCCCCAGCATTTT
CDR3aa: CAVSGEYSNQPQHF

v_gene: TRBV5-1
j_gene: TRBJ2-3
d_gene: .
abundance: .
CDR3nt: TGCGCCAGCAGCTCCCGGGTTAGCGTCACAGATACGCAGTATTTT
CDR3aa: CASSSRVSVTDTQYF

v_gene: TRBV2
j_gene: TRBJ1-1
d_gene: .
abundance: few
CDR3nt: TGTGCCAGCAGTGCCCTCCAGATGAACACTGAAGCTTTCTTT
CDR3aa: CASSALQMNTEAFF

v_gene: TRBV5-1
j_gene: TRBJ1-2
d_gene: TRBD1
abundance: .
CDR3nt: TGCGCCAGCAGCTTAACAGGGGGTGGCTACACCTTC
CDR3aa: CASSLTGGGYTF

v_gene: TRBV6-5
j_gene: TRBJ2-5
d_gene: TRBD1
abundance: .
CDR3nt: TGTGCCAGCAGTTCGGGACAGGGAGGCGAGACCCAGTACTTC
CDR3aa: CASSSGQGGETQYF

v_gene: TRBV28
j_gene: TRBJ1-2
d_gene: .
abundance: .
CDR3nt: TGTGCCAGCAGTTTCGGGAGTTTAGTGGGCTACACCTTC
CDR3aa: CASSFGSLVGYTF

v_gene: TRBV11-1
j_gene: TRBJ2-2
d_gene: .
abundance: .
CDR3nt: TGTGCCAGCAGCTTAGTGGACGGGGGAAACACCGGGGAGCTGTTTTTT
CDR3aa: CASSLVDGGNTGELFF

v_gene: TRBV5-6
j_gene: TRBJ2-3
d_gene: .
abundance: once
CDR3nt: TGTGCCAGCACACCGAGGCGGCGCTTCACAGATACGCAGTATTTT
CDR3aa: CASTPRRRFTDTQYF

v_gene: TRBV4-1
j_gene: TRBJ2-1
d_gene: TRBD2
abundance: .
CDR3nt: TGCGCCAGCAGCCACCCTCCGCGGGGGGCTGAGTTCTTC
CDR3aa: CASSHPPRGAEFF

v_gene: TRBV5-6
j_gene: TRBJ2-1
d_gene: .
abundance: .
CDR3nt: TGTGCCAGCAGCTTGGATGGGCCCGGGGGGCGCCGGTACAATGAGCAGTTCTTC
CDR3aa: CASSLDGPGGRRYNEQFF

v_gene: TRBV6-5
j_gene: TRBJ2-7
d_gene: TRBD2
abundance: .
CDR3nt: TGTGCCAGCAGTTCCGGGACTAGCGTGTACTACGAGCAGTACTTC
CDR3aa: CASSSGTSVYYEQYF

v_gene: TRBV4-1
j_gene: TRBJ2-7
d_gene: TRBD2
abundance: .
CDR3nt: TGCGCCAGCAGGCCCACCATTAGCGGGAGAGTGACCTACGAGCAGTACTTC
CDR3aa: CASRPTISGRVTYEQYF

v_gene: TRBV18
j_gene: TRBJ1-5
d_gene: TRBD1
abundance: .
CDR3nt: TGTGCCAGCTCACAAGGGACAGGGCTTCAGCCCCAGCATTTT
CDR3aa: CASSQGTGLQPQHF

v_gene: TRBV11-2
j_gene: TRBJ1-5
d_gene: TRBD1
abundance: .
CDR3nt: TGTGCCAGCAGCGCGACAGGGTATCAGCCCCAGCATTTT
CDR3aa: CASSATGYQPQHF

v_gene: TRBV7-6
j_gene: TRBJ2-1
d_gene: .
abundance: .
CDR3nt: TGTGCCAGCAGCTATCGAGCGGAGCAGTTCTTC
CDR3aa: CASSYRAEQFF

v_gene: TRBV6-1
j_gene: TRBJ1-4
d_gene: .
abundance: .
CDR3nt: TGTGCCAGCAGTGTTAAGGGGTGGGCAACTAATGAAAAACTGTTTTTT
CDR3aa: CASSVKGWATNEKLFF

v_gene: TRBV6-5
j_gene: TRBJ1-1
d_gene: .
abundance: .
CDR3nt: TGTGCCAGCATGTTCGCTGAAGCTTTCTTT
CDR3aa: CASMFAEAFF

v_gene: TRBV9
j_gene: TRBJ1-6
d_gene: .
abundance: few
CDR3nt: TGTGCCAGCAGCCCAAGGGAGCGTAATTCACCCCTCCACTTT
CDR3aa: CASSPRERNSPLHF

v_gene: TRBV28
j_gene: TRBJ2-7
d_gene: TRBD1
abundance: .
CDR3nt: TGTGCCAGCAGTTTAGAACAGGGGGCTAAATCCTACGAGCAGTACTTC
CDR3aa: CASSLEQGAKSYEQYF

v_gene: TRBV11-1
j_gene: TRBJ2-5
d_gene: .
abundance: .
CDR3nt: TGTGCCAGCAGCTTAGGGACAAAAGAGACCCAGTACTTC
CDR3aa: CASSLGTKETQYF

v_gene: TRBV5-8
j_gene: TRBJ1-2
d_gene: .
abundance: .
CDR3nt: TGTGCCAGCAGCCCTCAGGGACTGCCTAACTATGGCTACACCTTC
CDR3aa: CASSPQGLPNYGYTF

v_gene: TRBV19
j_gene: TRBJ1-5
d_gene: TRBD1
abundance: .
CDR3nt: TGTGCCAGTAGTCAGGACAGGCGATCCTTCATTTATAGCAATCAGCCCCAGCATTTT
CDR3aa: CASSQDRRSFIYSNQPQHF

v_gene: TRBV28
j_gene: TRBJ1-2
d_gene: TRBD1
abundance: .
CDR3nt: TGTGCCAGCAGTTTACCTACAGGGGCGCTTTATGGCTACACCTTC
CDR3aa: CASSLPTGALYGYTF

v_gene: TRBV2
j_gene: TRBJ2-4
d_gene: TRBD1
abundance: .
CDR3nt: TGTGCCAGCAGTGAGGACAGGGGGAACATTCAGTACTTC
CDR3aa: CASSEDRGNIQYF

v_gene: TRBV29-1
j_gene: TRBJ1-2
d_gene: TRBD1
abundance: .
CDR3nt: TGCAGCGTTGAAGAAAGGACAGGGACTTATGGCTACACCTTC
CDR3aa: CSVEERTGTYGYTF

v_gene: TRBV12-1
j_gene: TRBJ1-5
d_gene: .
abundance: .
CDR3nt: TGTGCCAGCAGGAGAGTAAAGGGGGCCCAGCCCCAGCATTTT
CDR3aa: CASRRVKGAQPQHF

v_gene: TRBV30
j_gene: TRBJ1-3
d_gene: .
abundance: .
CDR3nt: TGTGCCTGGAAGTGGGGCGACTCTGGAAACACCATATATTTT
CDR3aa: CAWKWGDSGNTIYF

v_gene: TRBV15
j_gene: TRBJ2-1
d_gene: .
abundance: once
CDR3nt: TGTGCCACCAGCAGAGTAGGAGGGGAGGAAGAGCAGTTCTTC
CDR3aa: CATSRVGGEEEQFF

v_gene: TRBV5-1
j_gene: TRBJ2-7
d_gene: .
abundance: .
CDR3nt: TGCGCCAGCAGCTTGGCCCCGGACGAGCAGTACTTC
CDR3aa: CASSLAPDEQYF

v_gene: TRBV30
j_gene: TRBJ1-2
d_gene: .
abundance: few
CDR3nt: TGTGCCTGGTCTCCGGGTCCCGGGAAGGGCTACACCTTC
CDR3aa: CAWSPGPGKGYTF

v_gene: TRBV5-6
j_gene: TRBJ1-5
d_gene: .
abundance: few
CDR3nt: TGTGCCAGCAGCTCATGGGGGGAACTCCAGCCCCAGCATTTT
CDR3aa: CASSSWGELQPQHF

v_gene: TRBV29-1
j_gene: TRBJ1-2
d_gene: .
abundance: .
CDR3nt: TGCAGCGTTGAAACTGGGGCAGTCAAGAGTAACTATGGCTACACCTTC
CDR3aa: CSVETGAVKSNYGYTF

v_gene: TRBV5-1
j_gene: TRBJ2-3
d_gene: TRBD2
abundance: .
CDR3nt: TGCGCCAGCAGCCCGAGACTAGCGGGGGGGCCAGCGGATACGCAGTATTTT
CDR3aa: CASSPRLAGGPADTQYF

v_gene: TRBV29-1
j_gene: TRBJ2-1
d_gene: TRBD2
abundance: .
CDR3nt: TGCAGCGTTGCGTTACTAGCGGGAGACTCCTACAATGAGCAGTTCTTC
CDR3aa: CSVALLAGDSYNEQFF

v_gene: TRBV5-1
j_gene: TRBJ2-3
d_gene: TRBD1
abundance: .
CDR3nt: TGCGCCAGCAGCAAAGGACAGGCTACAGATACGCAGTATTTT
CDR3aa: CASSKGQATDTQYF

v_gene: TRBV30
j_gene: TRBJ1-3
d_gene: .
abundance: .
CDR3nt: TGTGCCTGGACAAGCGCTGGAAACACCATATATTTT
CDR3aa: CAWTSAGNTIYF

v_gene: TRBV15
j_gene: TRBJ1-1
d_gene: TRBD1
abundance: .
CDR3nt: TGTGCCACCAGCAGAGATGGACAGGGGAGGTGGTCGACTGAAGCTTTCTTT
CDR3aa: CATSRDGQGRWSTEAFF

v_gene: TRBV5-5
j_gene: TRBJ1-2
d_gene: .
abundance: .
CDR3nt: TGTGCCAGCAGCTTAGGTGTTCAGGGGCCCGGCTACACCTTC
CDR3aa: CASSLGVQGPGYTF

v_gene: TRBV6-1
j_gene: TRBJ2-3
d_gene: TRBD2
abundance: .
CDR3nt: TGTGCCAGCAGTGGGCGGACTAGCGGGGGTTATTTTACGCAGTATTTT
CDR3aa: CASSGRTSGGYFTQYF

v_gene: TRBV10-3
j_gene: TRBJ2-2
d_gene: .
abundance: .
CDR3nt: TGTGCCATCAGTGAAGGGGGCCGGGGGATAGATGCCGGGGAGCTGTTTTTT
CDR3aa: CAISEGGRGIDAGELFF

v_gene: TRBV4-1
j_gene: TRBJ2-7
d_gene: .
abundance: many
CDR3nt: TGCGCCAGCAGCCAAGACAGGGTAGGGACCTACGAGCAGTACTTC
CDR3aa: CASSQDRVGTYEQYF

v_gene: TRBV19
j_gene: TRBJ2-7
d_gene: TRBD2
abundance: once
CDR3nt: TGTGCCAGCCGCAGGGCGGGAGATCCCTACGAGCAGTACTTC
CDR3aa: CASRRAGDPYEQYF

v_gene: TRBV10-2
j_gene: TRBJ2-7
d_gene: .
abundance: .
CDR3nt: TGCGCCAGCAGTGCCTCGGGCTACGAGCAGTACTTC
CDR3aa: CASSASGYEQYF

v_gene: TRBV7-5
j_gene: TRBJ1-1
d_gene: .
abundance: .
CDR3nt: TGTGTCAGAAGCTCCGAGGACAGGGCGGACACTGAAGCTTTCTTT
CDR3aa: CVRSSEDRADTEAFF

v_gene: TRBV5-1
j_gene: TRBJ2-3
d_gene: TRBD1
abundance: .
CDR3nt: TGCGCCAGCAGCCGGACGGACAGGGGGCTAACAGATACGCAGTATTTT
CDR3aa: CASSRTDRGLTDTQYF

v_gene: TRBV6-6
j_gene: TRBJ1-1
d_gene: .
abundance: once
CDR3nt: TGTGCCAGCAGTTACCAGGGACGGGGGTCGACTGAAGCTTTCTTT
CDR3aa: CASSYQGRGSTEAFF

v_gene: TRBV30
j_gene: TRBJ1-3
d_gene: TRBD1
abundance: .
CDR3nt: TGTGCCTGGAGTCCACAGGGGGCGGGAAACACCATATATTTT
CDR3aa: CAWSPQGAGNTIYF

v_gene: TRBV7-9
j_gene: TRBJ1-4
d_gene: .
abundance: .
CDR3nt: TGTCTGACGGGGGGTTCTAATGAAAAACTGTTTTTT
CDR3aa: CLTGGSNEKLFF

v_gene: TRBV5-1
j_gene: TRBJ2-3
d_gene: TRBD1
abundance: .
CDR3nt: TGCGCCAGCTCTCAGGGGGCCGGGGATACGCAGTATTTT
CDR3aa: CASSQGAGDTQYF